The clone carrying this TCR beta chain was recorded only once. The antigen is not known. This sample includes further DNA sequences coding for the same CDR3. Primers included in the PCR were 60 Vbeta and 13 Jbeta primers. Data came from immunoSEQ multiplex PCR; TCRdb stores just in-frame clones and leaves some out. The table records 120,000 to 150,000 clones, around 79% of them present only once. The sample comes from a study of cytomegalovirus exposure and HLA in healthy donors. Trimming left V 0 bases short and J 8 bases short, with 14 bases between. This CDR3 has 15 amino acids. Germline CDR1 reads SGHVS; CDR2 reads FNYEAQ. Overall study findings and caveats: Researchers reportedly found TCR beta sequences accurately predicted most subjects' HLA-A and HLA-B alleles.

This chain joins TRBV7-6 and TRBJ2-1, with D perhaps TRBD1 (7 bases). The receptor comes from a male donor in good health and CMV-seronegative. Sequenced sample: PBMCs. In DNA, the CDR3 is TGTGCCAGCAGCTTAGCGACAGGGTTAGCGGATGAGCAGTTCTTC. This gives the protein CASSLATGLADEQFF.